A selection of T cell receptor beta chains follows, all from one sample in a study of T-cell reconstitution after alpha-beta-depleted transplantation in children. Via MiXCR, TCRdb re-called the PCR reads, giving one row per CDR3 protein. Of 200,000 to 250,000 distinct CDR3 sequences in the sample, 8% to 10% were seen once. Sample: PBMCs from the stem cell graft donor, taken from the stem cell graft. The receptor set was obtained from a human donor who donated a stem cell graft to a child with acute lymphoblastic leukemia. Each CDR3 is given with its conserved first and last residue. A D gene is named only where the DNA matches it firmly. Clone size is shown for a subset of rows, as once, few, many or a class of expanded clone.

d_gene	v_gene	abundance	j_gene	CDR3aa	CDR3nt
NA	TRBV6-5	many	TRBJ1-6	CASSYSGTAVGNSPLHF	TGTGCCAGCAGTTACTCCGGGACGGCAGTCGGGAATTCACCCCTCCACTTT
NA	TRBV10-3	many	TRBJ1-3	CAIRGGNRGNTIYF	TGTGCCATCAGAGGGGGGAATCGTGGAAACACCATATATTTT
TRBD1	TRBV24-1	NA	TRBJ2-1	CATSDSPGQGAYNEQFF	TGTGCCACCAGTGATTCGCCGGGACAGGGGGCGTACAATGAGCAGTTCTTC
NA	TRBV7-2	NA	TRBJ1-4	CASSMAGRVDEKLFF	TGTGCCAGCAGCATGGCCGGCCGGGTTGATGAAAAACTGTTTTTT
NA	TRBV11-2	few	TRBJ1-6	CASSPSGSSYNSPLHF	TGTGCCAGCAGCCCCTCGGGGAGCTCCTATAATTCACCCCTCCACTTT
NA	TRBV11-2	many	TRBJ2-3	CASSSQGPRVPDTQYF	TGTGCCAGCAGCTCCCAGGGGCCCCGGGTCCCAGATACGCAGTATTTT
TRBD1	TRBV5-4	few	TRBJ2-5	CASSLKRQGVGETQYF	TGTGCCAGCAGCTTGAAGCGGCAGGGGGTAGGGGAGACCCAGTACTTC
NA	TRBV29-1	few	TRBJ1-1	CRVWSGANTEAFF	TGCAGGGTCTGGTCTGGAGCGAACACTGAAGCTTTCTTT
TRBD1	TRBV5-1	NA	TRBJ2-6	CASSLGQGSGANVLTF	TGCGCCAGCAGCTTGGGACAGGGCTCTGGGGCCAACGTCCTGACTTTC
NA	TRBV18	NA	TRBJ2-5	CASSPNSGAQETQYF	TGTGCCAGCTCACCCAATTCGGGGGCCCAAGAGACCCAGTACTTC
NA	TRBV4-3	NA	TRBJ2-7	CASSPTEGDYEQYF	TGCGCCAGCAGCCCCACCGAAGGGGATTACGAGCAGTACTTC